Sequencing of this T cell receptor beta chain was carried out in a study of shared clonotypes between healthy human individuals. A word on this clone: The sample contains more than one DNA sequence encoding this CDR3.

Libraries were prepared by immunoSEQ multiplex PCR; TCRdb keeps only in-frame clonotypes and omits some of them. The table includes approximately 720,000 clones, around 90% detected once. Trimming at V came to 3 bases and at J to 4 bases, leaving 1 base not matched to a gene. Germline CDR1 SGHAT, CDR2 FQNNGV. This CDR3 has 13 amino acids. CD8 cells regarded as naive lacked CD45RO, were positively chosen for CCR7, and omitted terminally differentiated effector memory CD45RA+ cells. V is TRBV11-2 and J is TRBJ2-7; 9 bases match TRBD1. The source material was naive CD8+ T cells sorted from blood. The clonotype was recovered from a man aged 25 to 40 in good health. The chain's CDR3 is CASSLDRGYEQYF. The CDR3 DNA sequence: TGTGCCAGCAGCTTGGACAGGGGTTACGAGCAGTACTTC.